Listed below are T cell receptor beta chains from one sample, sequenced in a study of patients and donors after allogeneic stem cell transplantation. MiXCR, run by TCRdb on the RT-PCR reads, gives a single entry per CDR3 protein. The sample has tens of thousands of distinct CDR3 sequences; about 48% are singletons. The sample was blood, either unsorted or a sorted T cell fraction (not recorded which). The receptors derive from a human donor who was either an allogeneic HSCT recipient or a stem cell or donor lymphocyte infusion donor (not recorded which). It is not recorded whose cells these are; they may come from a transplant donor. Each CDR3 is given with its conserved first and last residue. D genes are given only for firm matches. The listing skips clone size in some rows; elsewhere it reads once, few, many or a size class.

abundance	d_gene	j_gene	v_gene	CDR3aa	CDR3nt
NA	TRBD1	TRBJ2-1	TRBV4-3	CASSPGTGSYNEQFF	TGCGCCAGCAGCCCTGGGACAGGTTCCTACAATGAGCAGTTCTTC
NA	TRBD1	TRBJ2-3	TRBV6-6	CASSTTGESTDTQYF	TGTGCCAGCAGTACGACAGGGGAAAGCACAGATACGCAGTATTTT
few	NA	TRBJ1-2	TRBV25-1	CASSPQENPYYGYTF	TGTGCCAGCAGCCCCCAGGAGAACCCCTACTATGGCTACACCTTC
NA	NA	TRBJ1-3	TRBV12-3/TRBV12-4	CASSSDLTGNTIYF	TGTGCCAGCAGTTCTGATCTAACCGGAAACACCATATATTTT
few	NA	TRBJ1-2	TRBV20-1	CSARELRSVPNYGYTF	TGCAGTGCTAGAGAATTGCGGTCAGTTCCTAACTATGGCTACACCTTC
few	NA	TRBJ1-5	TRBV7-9	CASSLALDAYSNQPQHF	TGTGCCAGCAGCTTAGCGCTGGACGCTTATAGCAATCAGCCCCAGCATTTT
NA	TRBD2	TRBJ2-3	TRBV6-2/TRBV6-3	CASSYGLAGGVSQYF	TGTGCCAGCAGCTACGGACTAGCGGGAGGAGTTTCGCAGTATTTT
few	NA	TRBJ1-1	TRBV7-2	CASSFSTLRSTEAFF	TGTGCCAGCAGCTTTTCGACTCTAAGGTCGACTGAAGCTTTCTTT
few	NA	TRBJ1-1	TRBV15	CATSRGLHQLMNTEAFF	TGTGCCACCAGCAGAGGATTGCACCAATTAATGAACACTGAAGCTTTCTTT
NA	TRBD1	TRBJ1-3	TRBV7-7	CASSTRQGDTIYF	TGTGCTAGCAGCACTAGACAGGGAGACACCATATATTTT
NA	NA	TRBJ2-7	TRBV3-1	CASSSTTRDYEQYF	TGTGCCAGCAGCTCCACGACTAGAGACTACGAGCAGTACTTC
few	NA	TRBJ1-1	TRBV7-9	CASSLVGGTHTEAFF	TGTGCCAGCAGCTTAGTCGGAGGGACACACACTGAAGCTTTCTTT
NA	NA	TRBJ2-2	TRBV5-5	CASSSLARGAAGELFF	TGTGCCAGCAGCTCCTTGGCCAGGGGGGCCGCCGGGGAGCTGTTTTTT
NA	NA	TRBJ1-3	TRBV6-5	CASSPDSSPNSGNTIYF	TGTGCCAGCAGTCCGGACAGTAGCCCCAACTCTGGAAACACCATATATTTT
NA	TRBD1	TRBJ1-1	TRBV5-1	CASSFMTGRFTEAFF	TGCGCCAGCAGCTTTATGACAGGGAGGTTCACTGAAGCTTTCTTT
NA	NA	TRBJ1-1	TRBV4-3	CASSQGKRLMNTEAFF	TGCGCCAGCAGCCAAGGAAAGAGGCTTATGAACACTGAAGCTTTCTTT
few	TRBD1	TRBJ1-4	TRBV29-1	CSVRQGREKLFF	TGCAGCGTTCGACAGGGCCGAGAAAAACTGTTTTTT
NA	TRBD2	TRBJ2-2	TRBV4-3	CASSQRLAGGRANTGELFF	TGCGCCAGCAGCCAGAGACTAGCGGGAGGAAGGGCGAACACCGGGGAGCTGTTTTTT
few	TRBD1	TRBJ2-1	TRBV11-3	CASSLVNRGYNEQFF	TGTGCCAGCAGCTTAGTTAACAGGGGGTACAATGAGCAGTTCTTC
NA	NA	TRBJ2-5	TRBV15	CATTLLDRLRGETQYF	TGTGCCACCACCTTACTCGACAGGTTGAGGGGAGAGACCCAGTACTTC
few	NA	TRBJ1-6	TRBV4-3	CASSQVVQGRSPLHF	TGCGCCAGCAGCCAAGTAGTCCAGGGTCGCTCACCCCTCCACTTT
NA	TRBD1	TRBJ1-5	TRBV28	CASSLGPGTGVNQPQHF	TGTGCCAGCAGTTTAGGGCCGGGGACAGGGGTTAATCAGCCCCAGCATTTT
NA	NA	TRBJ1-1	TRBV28	CASSLRPRNTEAFF	TGTGCCAGCAGTCTACGACCGAGGAACACTGAAGCTTTCTTT
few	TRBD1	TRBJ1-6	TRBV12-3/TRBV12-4	CASKITGTGVSPLHF	TGTGCCAGCAAAATCACCGGGACAGGGGTTTCACCCCTCCACTTT
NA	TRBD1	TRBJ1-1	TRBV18	CASSPLTGKTEAFF	TGTGCCAGCTCACCCCTGACAGGGAAAACTGAAGCTTTCTTT
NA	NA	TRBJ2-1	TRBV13	CASSLWVRPNNEQFF	TGTGCCAGCAGCTTATGGGTCAGGCCGAACAATGAGCAGTTCTTC
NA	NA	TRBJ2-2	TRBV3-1	CASSQRPGELFF	TGTGCCAGCAGCCAGAGGCCCGGGGAGCTGTTTTTT
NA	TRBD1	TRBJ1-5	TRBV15	CATSRDQGGRQPQHF	TGTGCCACCAGCAGAGATCAGGGGGGACGGCAGCCCCAGCATTTT
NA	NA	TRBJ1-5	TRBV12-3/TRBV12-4	CAGFQPQHF	TGTGCCGGGTTTCAGCCCCAGCATTTT
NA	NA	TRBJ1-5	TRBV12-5	CASGPWGRSNQPQHF	TGTGCTAGTGGTCCCTGGGGACGGAGCAATCAGCCCCAGCATTTT
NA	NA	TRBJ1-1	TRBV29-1	CSARTIRDTEAFF	TGCAGCGCCCGGACCATACGGGACACTGAAGCTTTCTTT
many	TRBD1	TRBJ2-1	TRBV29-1	CSVVGTGRDEQFF	TGCAGCGTTGTAGGGACAGGGCGAGATGAGCAGTTCTTC
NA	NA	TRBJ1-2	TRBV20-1	CSLRADYGYTF	TGCAGTCTCCGAGCTGACTATGGCTACACCTTC
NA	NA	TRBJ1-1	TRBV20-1	CSARDGKGQSMNTEAFF	TGCAGTGCTAGAGATGGTAAGGGGCAGTCCATGAACACTGAAGCTTTCTTT
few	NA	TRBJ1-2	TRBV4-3	CASSLQDGDGYTF	TGCGCCAGCAGCCTCCAGGACGGTGATGGCTACACCTTC
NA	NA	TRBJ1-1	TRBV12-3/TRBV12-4	CASRPGGDRPYTEAFF	TGTGCCAGCAGACCGGGGGGAGACAGACCCTACACTGAAGCTTTCTTT
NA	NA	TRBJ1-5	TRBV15	CATSKRSAMQPQHF	TGTGCCACCAGCAAGAGATCTGCGATGCAGCCCCAGCATTTT
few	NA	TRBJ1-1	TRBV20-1	CSASENTEAFF	TGCAGTGCTTCCGAGAACACTGAAGCTTTCTTT
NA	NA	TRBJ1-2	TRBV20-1	CSAKDGYTF	TGCAGTGCTAAGGATGGCTACACCTTC
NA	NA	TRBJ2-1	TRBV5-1	CASSPVNRANEQFF	TGCGCCAGCAGCCCTGTCAATAGGGCAAATGAGCAGTTCTTC
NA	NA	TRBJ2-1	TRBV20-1	CSARVDAPGKLEQFF	TGCAGTGCTAGAGTCGATGCCCCCGGGAAATTGGAGCAGTTCTTC
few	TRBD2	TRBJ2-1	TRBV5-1	CASSLAGTSSPYNEQFF	TGCGCCAGCAGCTTGGCCGGGACTAGCAGCCCCTACAATGAGCAGTTCTTC
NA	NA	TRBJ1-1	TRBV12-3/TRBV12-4	CASIKPGTWGDMNTEAFF	TGTGCCAGCATCAAACCCGGGACTTGGGGCGACATGAACACTGAAGCTTTCTTT
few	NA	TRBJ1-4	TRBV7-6	CASSPWAEGTNEKLFF	TGTGCCAGCAGCCCCTGGGCGGAGGGAACTAATGAAAAACTGTTTTTT